This entry lists 19 T cell receptor beta chains sequenced from one sample in a study of T and B cells in COVID-19 patients. Each TRB amplification used about 250-550 ng of genomic DNA from blood. BIOMED2 TRB-A/B primer pools were used in multiplex TRB PCR. TCRdb reprocessed the multiplex PCR reads via MiXCR and lists one record per CDR3 protein. The data show 15,000 or so distinct CDR3 sequences, 25% to 35% seen once. Sequencing was done on a sample of blood. The receptors shown here come from a human donor who had recovered from COVID-19.

By its share, this clonotype is medium-sized. The chain uses TRBV11-1 and TRBJ2-2, with a possible D match to TRBD2 (5 bases). The CDR3 sequence is 14 residues long. Germline V gives CDR1 SGHAT, CDR2 FQDESV (reference sequence). V was pared by 3 bases and J by 6 bases, with 11 bases between. The CDR3 spells CASSLSSYAGELFF. The CDR3 bases are TGTGCCAGCAGCTTGTCTAGCTATGCCGGGGAGCTGTTTTTT.

The chain couples TRBV2 to TRBJ2-2; D gene ambiguous. V lost 3 bases, J lost 3 bases, and 8 bases lay in between. This CDR3 contains 14 residues. Germline V gene data show CDR1 as SNHLY and CDR2 as FYNNEI. The CDR3 region has the DNA TGTGCCAGCAGTGAGAACGCGGACACCGGGGAGCTGTTTTTT. This sequence encodes CASSENADTGELFF. Full variable domain (remainder filled in from reference TRBV2 and TRBJ2-2): EPEVTQTPSHQVTQMGQEVILRCVPISNHLYFYWYRQILGQKVEFLVSFYNNEISEKSEIFDDQFSVERPDGSNFTLKIRSTKLEDSAMYFCASSENADTGELFFGEGSRLTVL.

The chain combines TRBV24-1 with TRBJ2-2, with TRBD1 as a possible D gene (5 bases). The V and J ends lost 6 bases and 6 bases respectively, with 13 bases between them. Germline CDR1 KGHDR, CDR2 SFDVKD. The CDR3 runs to 14 residues. The CDR3 nucleotides are TGTGCCACCAGTCTGGGCAGGGCCGCCGGGGAGCTGTTTTTT. Translation: CATSLGRAAGELFF.

By proportion, this clonotype is medium-sized. J is TRBJ1-6 and V is TRBV18, with TRBD1 as a possible D gene (5 bases). Trimming shortened V by 0 bases and J by 8 bases, and 11 bases separated the two germline ends. CDR1 and CDR2 (germline): KGHSH, LQKENI. The CDR3 has 15 residues. CDR3 in DNA: TGTGCCAGCTCACCACCGGGGCAGGTGGATTCACCCCTCCACTTT. Translated: CASSPPGQVDSPLHF. Full variable domain (rest looked up from reference TRBV18 and TRBJ1-6): NAGVMQNPRHLVRRRGQEARLRCSPMKGHSHVYWYRQLPEEGLKFMVYLQKENIIDESGMPKERFSAEFPKEGPSILRIQQVVRGDSAAYFCASSPPGQVDSPLHFGNGTRLTVT.

The genes are TRBV15 and TRBJ2-7; 9 bases line up with TRBD2. Per germline, CDR1 LNHNV and CDR2 YYDKDF (reference sequence). The CDR3 totals 15 residues. Trimming cost V 0 bases and J 4 bases; bases outside gene matches: 4. The CDR3 protein is CATSRDSGRAYEQYF. In DNA form, the CDR3 reads TGTGCCACCAGCAGAGATAGCGGGAGAGCTTACGAGCAGTACTTC.

This clonotype has just a few counts. The chain recombines TRBV6-6 with TRBJ1-1, with no clear D. CDR3 size: 13 residues. CDR1 is MNHNY, CDR2 SVGAGI, per germline (reference sequence). Trimming left V 1 base short and J 3 bases short, with 6 bases between. CDR3: CASSYYRDTEAFF. For the CDR3, the DNA is TGTGCCAGCAGTTACTACAGAGACACTGAAGCTTTCTTT.

The chain has TRBV20-1 and TRBJ1-5; D might be TRBD1 (5 bases). The CDR3 loop spans 15 amino acids. V dropped 5 bases and J dropped 1 base, with 15 bases sitting between them. Per germline, CDR1 DFQATT and CDR2 SNEGSKA (reference sequence). The CDR3 region has the DNA TGCAGTGCTTACGCCGCAGGGTGGAGCAATCAGCCCCAGCATTTT. Its translation is CSAYAAGWSNQPQHF.

This chain uses TRBV12-3 or TRBV12-4 with TRBJ1-1; TRBD1 is a possible D gene (5 bases). Between the trimmed V and J ends, which lost 2 bases and 6 bases, there was a span of 7 bases. The CDR3 runs to 12 residues. The CDR3 here is CASSLQGAEAFF. The DNA for the CDR3 is TGTGCCAGCAGTTTACAGGGTGCTGAAGCTTTCTTT.

V is TRBV20-1 and J is TRBJ1-5; D not resolved. V was trimmed by 3 bases and J by 0 bases, leaving 6 bases between them. The length of the CDR3 is 13 residues. Germline assignment: CDR1 DFQATT and CDR2 SNEGSKA (reference sequence). The CDR3 DNA reads as TGCAGTGCTAGGGAGCATAGCAATCAGCCCCAGCATTTT. Its translation is CSAREHSNQPQHF.

This clonotype is categorized as medium-sized. The chain carries TRBV11-1 and TRBJ2-1, with TRBD2 identical over 9 bases. The CDR3 covers 15 residues. Germline V gene sequence: CDR1 SGHAT, CDR2 FQDESV (reference sequence). Trimming at V came to 6 bases and at J to 1 base, leaving 4 bases not matched to a gene. CDR3 sequence: CASSQTSGSYNEQFF. CDR3 DNA: TGTGCCAGCAGTCAGACTAGCGGATCCTACAATGAGCAGTTCTTC.

The table lists this clonotype with a count of one. It may be a read error: a sequence one base away is much more abundant. CDR3 sequence: CASWTIGQGSAYF. DNA of the CDR3: TGTGCCAGCTGGACCATCGGACAGGGAAGTGCGTACTTC. The chain uses TRBV27 and TRBJ2-7, with 8 bases that match TRBD1. This CDR3 comprises 13 residues. The germline V gene encodes CDR1 MNHEY and CDR2 SMNVEV (reference sequence). The J segment lost 12 bases and the V segment lost 8 bases, leaving 15 bases of the junction unmatched.

Within the sample, this clonotype is medium-sized. This chain uses TRBV27 with TRBJ2-7, with D unresolved. The CDR3 is 12 amino acids. Trimming left V 2 bases short and J 9 bases short, with 11 bases between. CDR1 MNHEY and CDR2 SMNVEV come from the germline V gene (reference sequence). The CDR3: CASSLTPVPQYF. CDR3 nucleotides: TGTGCCAGCAGTTTAACGCCAGTCCCGCAGTACTTC.

The rearrangement joins TRBV6-1 to TRBJ2-4; D is ambiguous. The ends were cut back, 2 bases at V and 3 bases at J, with 14 bases in the middle. Germline CDR1 MNHNS, CDR2 SASEGT. The CDR3 has 16 amino acids. The CDR3 here is CASSEPQYSFKNIQYF. CDR3 nucleotides: TGTGCCAGCAGTGAACCCCAGTATTCTTTCAAAAACATTCAGTACTTC.

The chain links TRBV10-3 to TRBJ2-7, with 13 bases lining up with TRBD2. The CDR3 consists of 18 residues. V was clipped by 3 bases and J by 0 bases; unmatched bases: 8. CDR1 and CDR2 (germline): ENHRY, SYGVKD. The CDR3 sequence is CAISEGLAGALSSYEQYF. In nucleotides, the CDR3 is TGTGCCATCAGTGAAGGACTAGCGGGGGCCCTAAGCTCCTACGAGCAGTACTTC.

This clonotype was seen more than once but under ten times. The chain links TRBV12-3 or TRBV12-4 to TRBJ2-3; D is unresolved. V shed 3 bases and J shed 4 bases, with 11 bases lying between them. The CDR3 has 14 residues. The CDR3 sequence: CASSFVVRSDTQYF. The CDR3 DNA follows: TGTGCCAGCAGTTTTGTGGTTCGATCAGATACGCAGTATTTT.

The chain links TRBV5-6 to TRBJ2-1; 7 bases map to TRBD2. Germline V lookup: CDR1 SGHDT, CDR2 YYEEEE. With V trimmed by 4 bases and J by 0 bases, 16 bases remained unmatched. The CDR3 sequence is 19 residues long. Here the CDR3 reads CASSLRWGSGLSSYNEQFF. The DNA for the CDR3 is TGTGCCAGCAGCCTACGGTGGGGTAGCGGGTTGAGCTCCTACAATGAGCAGTTCTTC.

This chain uses TRBV18 with TRBJ2-2, with 9 bases fitting TRBD1. This CDR3 is 17 amino acids long. The junction had 8 bases not matched to a gene; V was cut back by 1 base and J by 5 bases. Germline V gene data show CDR1 as KGHSH and CDR2 as LQKENI. In DNA, the CDR3 is TGTGCCAGCTCACCACTCTTTGGGACAGGGTCAACCGGGGAGCTGTTTTTT. It encodes CASSPLFGTGSTGELFF.

The chain links TRBV27 to TRBJ2-5; 8 bases map to TRBD1. With 5 bases clipped from V and 7 bases from J, the junction kept 9 bases outside the gene matches. The CDR3 spans 14 residues. CDR1 is MNHEY, CDR2 SMNVEV, per germline (reference sequence). CDR3 bases: TGTGCCAGCAGTAGACAGGGGTTTGGAGGGACCCAGTACTTC. It encodes CASSRQGFGGTQYF.

In regard to this clonotype: A single base separates this from a much larger clone, so it may be a read error. The J gene is TRBJ2-4, the V gene TRBV19; D possibly corresponds to TRBD1 (6 bases). Germline assignment: CDR1 LNHDA and CDR2 SQIVND (reference sequence). Trimming shortened V by 5 bases and J by 2 bases, and 25 bases separated the two germline ends. The CDR3 loop spans 19 amino acids. The CDR3 spells CASSPHRDTATATKNIQYF. The CDR3 coding sequence is TGTGCCAGTAGTCCACACAGGGATACGGCTACGGCAACCAAAAACATTCAGTACTTC. Variable domain in full (rest from reference TRBV19 and TRBJ2-4): DGGITQSPKYLFRKEGQNVTLSCEQNLNHDAMYWYRQDPGQGLRLIYYSQIVNDFQKGDIAEGYSVSREKKESFPLTVTSAQKNPTAFYLCASSPHRDTATATKNIQYFGAGTRLSVL.